This T cell receptor beta chain was observed in a study of blood T cell repertoires in COVID-19. At the level of the study: COVID-19 samples collected from the United States, Italy and Spain covered acute and convalescent phases.

The authors' processing: Reference gene primer amplification yielded estimated nucleated cell counts. Data came from immunoSEQ multiplex PCR; TCRdb stores just in-frame clones and leaves some out. Clonal size and the V and J genes are those of that table, whereas D and trimming came from the DNA. The sample shows 200,000 to 250,000 clones, roughly 79% of them seen only once. There are a few counts of this clone. The V gene end was trimmed by 4 bases and the J gene end by 3 bases; junction bases not matched to a gene: 23. Germline CDR1 and CDR2: MGHRA and YSYEKL. The CDR3 consists of 21 residues. Cohort placement rested on clinical history that participants reported themselves. Two negative PCRs, clearance, or symptom resolution were required of recovered Cohort 3 donors.

The sequence was collected from a middle-aged man who had recovered from COVID-19. Sequenced input: PBMCs or T cells enriched from blood (not recorded which). The V and J genes are TRBV4-1 and TRBJ2-1; TRBD1 aligns across 8 bases. The CDR3 loop reads CASSPFDTFGSGTGGYNEQFF. The CDR3 nucleotides read TGCGCCAGCAGCCCCTTTGACACTTTCGGATCCGGGACAGGTGGCTACAATGAGCAGTTCTTC.